This is a list of T cell receptor beta chains from one sample in a study of T cell repertoires in cytomegalovirus infection. TCRdb re-called the reads with MiXCR, one entry per CDR3 protein. The sample has hundreds of thousands of distinct CDR3 sequences, 24% seen once. The sample consisted of CD8+ T cells from PBMCs. The receptor set was obtained from a human donor in good health (CMV status not recorded). Some clones in this sample may be carry-over from other donors' samples. Both conserved end residues are part of each CDR3. A D gene is named only where the DNA matches it firmly. Clone size is shown for a subset of rows, as once, few, many or a class of expanded clone.

J: TRBJ2-1
V: TRBV29-1
size: few
D: -
CDR3: CSVKGVWPPYNEQFF
DNA: TGCAGCGTTAAGGGGGTATGGCCCCCCTACAATGAGCAGTTCTTC

J: TRBJ2-4
V: TRBV7-9
size: -
D: -
CDR3: CASSQTGGLAKNIQYF
DNA: TGTGCCAGCAGCCAAACAGGAGGGCTAGCCAAAAACATTCAGTACTTC

J: TRBJ2-1
V: TRBV20-1
size: -
D: TRBD1
CDR3: CSASPDRGYNEQFF
DNA: TGCAGTGCCTCCCCGGACAGGGGCTACAATGAGCAGTTCTTC

J: TRBJ2-2
V: TRBV28
size: -
D: -
CDR3: CTSTKLALQLELFF
DNA: TGTACCAGCACGAAACTAGCCCTACAACTGGAGCTGTTTTTT

J: TRBJ2-3
V: TRBV29-1
size: -
D: TRBD2
CDR3: CSEWAGGTDTQYF
DNA: TGCAGTGAGTGGGCGGGGGGCACAGATACGCAGTATTTT

J: TRBJ1-1
V: TRBV25-1
size: few
D: TRBD1
CDR3: CASYASGQGRMNTEAFF
DNA: TGTGCCAGCTATGCCTCCGGACAGGGACGTATGAACACTGAAGCTTTCTTT

J: TRBJ2-1
V: TRBV25-1
size: -
D: TRBD2
CDR3: CASSARLAGGVSSYNEQFF
DNA: TGTGCCAGCAGTGCCCGACTAGCGGGGGGGGTTAGCTCCTACAATGAGCAGTTCTTC

J: TRBJ2-5
V: TRBV20-1
size: -
D: TRBD2
CDR3: CSASFQGGRETQYF
DNA: TGCAGTGCTAGTTTCCAGGGAGGGAGAGAGACCCAGTACTTC

J: TRBJ2-7
V: TRBV4-2
size: many
D: -
CDR3: CASSQEEAFEEQYF
DNA: TGTGCCAGCAGCCAAGAAGAGGCCTTCGAGGAGCAGTACTTC

J: TRBJ2-1
V: TRBV29-1
size: -
D: TRBD1
CDR3: CSVEWAGGLNEQFF
DNA: TGCAGCGTTGAATGGGCAGGGGGCTTAAATGAGCAGTTCTTC

J: TRBJ2-3
V: TRBV7-9
size: -
D: TRBD2
CDR3: CASSQGLARTLDTQYF
DNA: TGTGCCAGCAGCCAGGGACTAGCCCGAACCCTCGATACGCAGTATTTT

J: TRBJ1-2
V: TRBV27
size: -
D: -
CDR3: CASRRFRREPDYGYTF
DNA: TGTGCCAGCAGACGGTTCCGGAGGGAGCCTGACTATGGCTACACCTTC

J: TRBJ2-3
V: TRBV19
size: -
D: -
CDR3: CASSILIGDTSTDTQYF
DNA: TGTGCCAGTAGTATTCTAATCGGGGACACTAGCACAGATACGCAGTATTTT

J: TRBJ1-1
V: TRBV20-1
size: -
D: -
CDR3: CSAWVPTLGLRAYTEAFF
DNA: TGCAGTGCTTGGGTTCCCACACTGGGGCTCAGGGCCTACACTGAAGCTTTCTTT

J: TRBJ2-7
V: TRBV25-1
size: few
D: -
CDR3: CASSEWVDSYEQYF
DNA: TGTGCCAGCAGTGAATGGGTCGACTCCTACGAGCAGTACTTC

J: TRBJ1-2
V: TRBV7-9
size: many
D: TRBD1
CDR3: CASSSDRDYGYTF
DNA: TGTGCCAGCAGCTCGGACAGGGACTATGGCTACACCTTC

J: TRBJ2-1
V: TRBV5-6
size: few
D: -
CDR3: CASSLTTQPYYNEQFF
DNA: TGTGCCAGCAGCTTGACGACCCAGCCTTACTACAATGAGCAGTTCTTC

J: TRBJ2-5
V: TRBV12-3/TRBV12-4
size: -
D: -
CDR3: CASSAVSWGQETQYF
DNA: TGTGCCAGCAGTGCCGTGTCGTGGGGCCAAGAGACCCAGTACTTC

J: TRBJ2-7
V: TRBV2
size: -
D: -
CDR3: CAIHSSYEQYF
DNA: TGTGCCATTCACTCGTCCTACGAGCAGTACTTC

J: TRBJ2-5
V: TRBV29-1
size: -
D: -
CDR3: CSVLSETQYF
DNA: TGCAGCGTTCTTTCAGAGACCCAGTACTTC

J: TRBJ2-6
V: TRBV20-1
size: few
D: TRBD1
CDR3: CSTTGAGINVLTF
DNA: TGCAGCACCACAGGGGCCGGGATCAACGTCCTGACTTTC

J: TRBJ2-2
V: TRBV29-1
size: few
D: -
CDR3: CSVVLGGQANTGELFF
DNA: TGCAGCGTTGTTCTCGGAGGGCAGGCGAACACCGGGGAGCTGTTTTTT

J: TRBJ2-7
V: TRBV20-1
size: many
D: TRBD1
CDR3: CSARSWDRVSYEQYF
DNA: TGCAGTGCTCGCTCCTGGGACAGAGTGTCCTACGAGCAGTACTTC

J: TRBJ1-1
V: TRBV20-1
size: few
D: -
CDR3: CSARDTSGAVNTEAFF
DNA: TGCAGTGCTAGAGATACCTCAGGGGCGGTGAACACTGAAGCTTTCTTT

J: TRBJ2-1
V: TRBV29-1
size: -
D: TRBD2
CDR3: CSASPSSGGASEQFF
DNA: TGCAGCGCTTCCCCAAGTAGCGGGGGGGCCAGTGAGCAGTTCTTC

J: TRBJ2-1
V: TRBV18
size: few
D: TRBD2
CDR3: CASSPATRAGGQNEQFF
DNA: TGTGCCAGCTCACCAGCGACAAGAGCGGGGGGACAGAATGAGCAGTTCTTC

J: TRBJ2-3
V: TRBV7-6
size: many
D: -
CDR3: CASSFLADSSSTDTQYF
DNA: TGTGCCAGCAGCTTTCTTGCGGACTCGTCTAGCACAGATACGCAGTATTTT

J: TRBJ2-2
V: TRBV6-5
size: many
D: -
CDR3: CASSYGRPNTGELFF
DNA: TGTGCCAGCAGTTATGGCAGGCCGAACACCGGGGAGCTGTTTTTT

J: TRBJ1-1
V: TRBV28
size: many
D: -
CDR3: CASNIYGTEAFF
DNA: TGTGCCAGCAACATTTACGGGACAGAAGCTTTCTTT

J: TRBJ1-2
V: TRBV20-1
size: -
D: TRBD1
CDR3: CSASSTDRRNYSYTF
DNA: TGCAGTGCTAGTTCTACGGACAGGCGGAACTATAGCTACACCTTC

J: TRBJ2-2
V: TRBV28
size: few
D: TRBD1
CDR3: CASSFPSTGENTGELFF
DNA: TGTGCCAGCAGTTTTCCATCGACAGGGGAGAACACCGGGGAGCTGTTTTTT

J: TRBJ1-1
V: TRBV20-1
size: -
D: -
CDR3: CSARPRQELNTEAFF
DNA: TGCAGTGCTAGACCCCGACAGGAATTAAACACTGAAGCTTTCTTT

J: TRBJ2-2
V: TRBV7-6
size: -
D: -
CDR3: CASSPTSTGELFF
DNA: TGTGCCAGCAGCCCTACAAGCACCGGGGAGCTGTTTTTT

J: TRBJ2-1
V: TRBV12-3/TRBV12-4
size: many
D: -
CDR3: CASSFAGQNEQFF
DNA: TGTGCCAGCAGTTTCGCGGGACAGAATGAGCAGTTCTTC

J: TRBJ1-2
V: TRBV6-5
size: -
D: -
CDR3: CASSPFEDTFYGYTF
DNA: TGTGCCAGCAGCCCTTTTGAAGACACTTTCTATGGCTACACCTTC

J: TRBJ2-3
V: TRBV12-3/TRBV12-4
size: many
D: TRBD2
CDR3: CASTLLAARTDTQYF
DNA: TGTGCCAGCACTTTACTAGCGGCCCGCACAGATACGCAGTATTTT

J: TRBJ2-1
V: TRBV20-1
size: -
D: TRBD2
CDR3: CSARDRSGGAWNEQFF
DNA: TGCAGTGCTAGAGATCGGAGCGGGGGGGCCTGGAATGAGCAGTTCTTC

J: TRBJ2-3
V: TRBV28
size: few
D: -
CDR3: CAIAIKSAYRTDTQYF
DNA: TGTGCGATCGCCATTAAGAGTGCCTATCGCACAGATACGCAGTATTTT

J: TRBJ1-1
V: TRBV7-9
size: many
D: -
CDR3: CASSLRSTEAFF
DNA: TGTGCCAGCAGCTTAAGAAGCACTGAAGCTTTCTTT

J: TRBJ2-3
V: TRBV6-5
size: few
D: -
CDR3: CASSRGVTDTQYF
DNA: TGTGCCAGCAGTCGAGGAGTGACAGATACGCAGTATTTT

J: TRBJ1-1
V: TRBV5-1
size: -
D: -
CDR3: CASSWDNTEAFF
DNA: TGCGCCAGCAGCTGGGATAACACTGAAGCTTTCTTT